This is a list of T cell receptor beta chains from one sample in a study of T cell responses to AZD1222 COVID-19 vaccine. This table comes from immunoSEQ multiplex PCR, and its TCRdb copy is limited to in-frame clones, with some not included. The sample shows some 150,000 clones, approximately 85% of them seen only once. The material was peripheral blood, obtained on day 0 of MenACWY control vaccination. These receptors were taken from an adult in good health. The CDR3 runs from the conserved cysteine through the conserved F or W. Each record gives: D gene, J gene, V gene, clone size, CDR3 protein, CDR3 DNA. D genes are given only for firm matches. Not all rows give a size; the values are once, few, many and, for expanded clones, a class.

D gene: TRBD2; J gene: TRBJ2-1; V gene: TRBV5-6; clone size: few; CDR3 protein: CASSLRGGSYNEQFF; CDR3 DNA: TGTGCCAGCAGCTTGCGGGGGGGCTCCTACAATGAGCAGTTCTTC
D gene: -; J gene: TRBJ2-1; V gene: TRBV19; clone size: once; CDR3 protein: CASSTGGWDEQFF; CDR3 DNA: TGTGCCAGTAGTACGGGCGGCTGGGATGAGCAGTTCTTC
D gene: -; J gene: TRBJ1-4; V gene: TRBV21-1; clone size: -; CDR3 protein: CASSKVAGVGIEKLFF; CDR3 DNA: TGTGCCAGCAGCAAAGTGGCGGGGGTCGGGATCGAAAAACTGTTTTTT
D gene: TRBD2; J gene: TRBJ2-1; V gene: TRBV5-1; clone size: -; CDR3 protein: CASSLVTSGGREQFF; CDR3 DNA: TGCGCCAGCAGCTTGGTGACTAGCGGGGGTCGTGAGCAGTTCTTC
D gene: -; J gene: TRBJ1-1; V gene: TRBV11-3; clone size: -; CDR3 protein: CASSWTVNTEAFF; CDR3 DNA: TGTGCCAGCAGCTGGACAGTGAACACTGAAGCTTTCTTT
D gene: -; J gene: TRBJ2-1; V gene: TRBV7-3; clone size: -; CDR3 protein: CASSMDKNSYNEQFF; CDR3 DNA: TGTGCCAGCAGCATGGACAAAAACTCCTACAATGAGCAGTTCTTC
D gene: -; J gene: TRBJ2-7; V gene: TRBV11-2; clone size: -; CDR3 protein: CASSRDHEQYF; CDR3 DNA: TGTGCCAGCAGCCGTGACCACGAGCAGTACTTC
D gene: TRBD2; J gene: TRBJ2-5; V gene: TRBV3-1/TRBV3-2; clone size: -; CDR3 protein: CASSKGRGFGTQYF; CDR3 DNA: TGTGCCAGCAGCAAAGGGAGGGGATTCGGGACCCAGTACTTC
D gene: -; J gene: TRBJ1-3; V gene: TRBV4-1; clone size: -; CDR3 protein: CASSQDTAVMAGGNTIYF; CDR3 DNA: TGCGCCAGCAGCCAAGATACGGCGGTCATGGCGGGTGGAAACACCATATATTTT
D gene: -; J gene: TRBJ1-3; V gene: TRBV6-5; clone size: -; CDR3 protein: CASSPSDSGNTIYF; CDR3 DNA: TGTGCCAGCAGTCCCTCCGACTCTGGAAACACCATATATTTT
D gene: -; J gene: TRBJ2-1; V gene: TRBV9; clone size: once; CDR3 protein: CASSVQGSGDEQFF; CDR3 DNA: TGTGCCAGCAGCGTACAAGGGAGTGGGGATGAGCAGTTCTTC
D gene: TRBD2; J gene: TRBJ2-1; V gene: TRBV6-5; clone size: few; CDR3 protein: CASSYITSGAYNEQFF; CDR3 DNA: TGTGCCAGCAGTTATATAACTAGCGGGGCCTACAATGAGCAGTTCTTC
D gene: -; J gene: TRBJ1-1; V gene: TRBV7-8; clone size: -; CDR3 protein: CASSSAGTQHLEAFF; CDR3 DNA: TGTGCCAGCAGCTCTGCAGGGACTCAACATTTGGAAGCTTTCTTT
D gene: TRBD2; J gene: TRBJ2-1; V gene: TRBV18; clone size: few; CDR3 protein: CASSRLDGGGRPLNEQFF; CDR3 DNA: TGTGCCAGCTCACGCCTAGACGGCGGGGGGCGACCCCTCAATGAGCAGTTCTTC
D gene: -; J gene: TRBJ1-1; V gene: TRBV6-6; clone size: -; CDR3 protein: CASGDRGNTEAFF; CDR3 DNA: TGTGCCAGCGGAGATAGGGGGAACACTGAAGCTTTCTTT
D gene: -; J gene: TRBJ1-2; V gene: TRBV6-1; clone size: -; CDR3 protein: CASSEVEVHGYTF; CDR3 DNA: TGTGCCAGCAGTGAGGTGGAGGTTCATGGCTACACCTTC
D gene: -; J gene: TRBJ2-5; V gene: TRBV5-4; clone size: -; CDR3 protein: CASSLGSEGQWETQYF; CDR3 DNA: TGTGCCAGCAGCTTGGGGAGCGAGGGGCAGTGGGAGACCCAGTACTTC
D gene: TRBD1; J gene: TRBJ2-5; V gene: TRBV18; clone size: -; CDR3 protein: CASSPQTGSGTQYF; CDR3 DNA: TGTGCCAGCTCACCTCAGACAGGGTCTGGGACCCAGTACTTC
D gene: -; J gene: TRBJ1-5; V gene: TRBV18; clone size: -; CDR3 protein: CASSPSGEYQPQHF; CDR3 DNA: TGTGCCAGCTCACCATCAGGGGAATATCAGCCCCAGCATTTT
D gene: -; J gene: TRBJ1-5; V gene: TRBV24-1; clone size: -; CDR3 protein: CATSDLGGDQPQHF; CDR3 DNA: TGTGCCACCAGTGATTTAGGGGGGGATCAGCCCCAGCATTTT
D gene: -; J gene: TRBJ1-1; V gene: TRBV7-3; clone size: -; CDR3 protein: CASSLIPSTVNTEAFF; CDR3 DNA: TGTGCCAGCAGCTTAATCCCCTCGACAGTGAACACTGAAGCTTTCTTT
D gene: TRBD2; J gene: TRBJ2-7; V gene: TRBV4-1; clone size: -; CDR3 protein: CASSQVSRGGAGNEQYF; CDR3 DNA: TGCGCCAGCAGCCAAGTGTCACGCGGGGGGGCAGGGAACGAGCAGTACTTC
D gene: -; J gene: TRBJ1-6; V gene: TRBV5-6; clone size: -; CDR3 protein: CASSLYLQASPLHF; CDR3 DNA: TGTGCCAGCAGCTTGTATCTGCAGGCTTCACCCCTCCACTTT
D gene: -; J gene: TRBJ1-2; V gene: TRBV6-5; clone size: once; CDR3 protein: CASRLGKGRGGYTF; CDR3 DNA: TGTGCCAGCAGACTCGGTAAGGGCCGAGGAGGCTACACCTTC
D gene: -; J gene: TRBJ1-3; V gene: TRBV6-5; clone size: -; CDR3 protein: CASSLDVYSGNTIYF; CDR3 DNA: TGTGCCAGCAGTTTGGACGTCTACTCTGGAAACACCATATATTTT
D gene: TRBD1; J gene: TRBJ1-6; V gene: TRBV9; clone size: -; CDR3 protein: CASSVGYGDRGYSPLHF; CDR3 DNA: TGTGCCAGCAGCGTAGGATACGGGGACAGGGGATATTCACCCCTCCACTTT
D gene: TRBD2; J gene: TRBJ2-3; V gene: TRBV2; clone size: -; CDR3 protein: CASKSGGGADTQYF; CDR3 DNA: TGTGCCAGCAAGTCGGGCGGGGGGGCAGATACGCAGTATTTT
D gene: -; J gene: TRBJ1-5; V gene: TRBV19; clone size: -; CDR3 protein: CASSSGALSNQPQHF; CDR3 DNA: TGTGCCAGTAGTAGTGGGGCGCTCAGCAATCAGCCCCAGCATTTT
D gene: -; J gene: TRBJ1-2; V gene: TRBV12-3/TRBV12-4; clone size: -; CDR3 protein: CASSDTRGYGYTF; CDR3 DNA: TGTGCCAGCAGTGACACCCGGGGCTATGGCTACACCTTC
D gene: TRBD2; J gene: TRBJ2-3; V gene: TRBV19; clone size: -; CDR3 protein: CASSMGTSGGRTQYF; CDR3 DNA: TGTGCCAGTAGTATGGGGACTAGCGGGGGGCGGACGCAGTATTTT